This T cell receptor beta chain was identified during a study of tumor and adjacent non-tumor tissue in lung cancer. For the study at large: There were 11 to 13 adenocarcinoma, a couple of squamous cell carcinoma and 1 small cell lung cancer cases. The patients, approximately nine men and 4 to 6 women, were about 31 to 76 with stage I to III disease.

RNA was extracted from bulk tissue without any cell sorting. Points on this clonotype: What it recognizes is unknown. Here the CDR3 omits its conserved ending phenylalanine or tryptophan, so a read error is the likely source.

A modified ARM-PCR protocol with three rounds of nested PCR amplified TCRbeta. TCRdb used MiXCR to reprocess the multiplex PCR reads, holding one entry per CDR3 protein. The sample holds tens of thousands of distinct CDR3 sequences, around 71% seen once. General study results and limits: TCR diversity was significantly greater in tumor than normal lung tissue.

Germline-derived CDR1 and CDR2 are SGHAT and FQNNGV. Trimming shortened V by 8 bases and J by 8 bases, and 13 bases separated the two germline ends. This CDR3 contains 12 residues. Sequenced input: lung tumor tissue. This chain uses TRBV11-2 with TRBJ2-1, with D uncertain. The receptor comes from a man between 60 and 75 years old with non-small cell lung cancer. CDR3 in DNA: TGTGCCAGCTTAGTCAGGAAGGATGAGCAGTTCTCC. Translation: CASLVRKDEQFS.